The T cell receptor beta chain under discussion was sequenced for a study of cytomegalovirus exposure and HLA in healthy donors. Study observations and caveats: A later analysis reportedly found fewer N-insertions in an Asian-associated ancestry cluster than the roughly 730-donor mean. In a later analysis, DRB1 alleles had the most associated TCRs; HLA-C alleles the fewest.

This clone has at least ten counts. The antigen is undetermined. V was pared by 4 bases and J by 5 bases, with 8 bases between. Germline V gives CDR1 LNHDA, CDR2 SQIVND (reference sequence). CDR3 length: 13 residues. Primers included in the PCR were 60 Vbeta and 13 Jbeta primers. This table comes from immunoSEQ multiplex PCR, and its TCRdb copy is limited to in-frame clones, with some not included. The sample carries around 150,000 clones, around 80% recorded once. This sequence joins TRBV19 and TRBJ2-2, with a possible D match to TRBD1 (6 bases). This receptor was identified in a woman between 40 and 50 years old in good health and CMV-seropositive. The source material was PBMCs. The CDR3 DNA follows: TGTGCCAGTAGTAGGACAGAAACCGGGGAGCTGTTTTTT. Protein product: CASSRTETGELFF.